Below, one T cell receptor beta chain is given with its context. Enrolled during active infection, Seattle patients were then followed longitudinally. This specimen belongs to a study of blood T cell repertoires in COVID-19. Turning to the study itself: Some COVID-19 samples were acute and others convalescent; all came from the United States, Italy and Spain.

The table came from immunoSEQ multiplex PCR; TCRdb's copy has only in-frame clones and leaves some out. The table includes around 270,000 clones, about 90% detected once. Sequencing was performed on peripheral blood. This TCR derives from a young adult with COVID-19, enrolled during active disease.

Here the CDR3 DNA reads TGTGCCAGCAGCTTGTTACTGAGCACAGATACGCAGTATTTT. Amino acid sequence: CASSLLLSTDTQYF. V is TRBV7-8 and J is TRBJ2-3; no clear D. The CDR3 extends over 14 amino acids. Deletions cut 3 bases from V and 0 bases from J, with 7 bases between. CDR1 is SGHVS and CDR2 is FQNEAQ in the germline V gene.